Included here is one TCR beta chain sequence, with context. The antigen remains undetermined. TCRdb used MiXCR to reprocess the 5' RACE reads, holding one entry per CDR3 protein. The table has around 770,000 distinct CDR3 sequences, roughly 12% seen once. These data come from a study of CD8 T cells in ankylosing spondylitis. Overall study findings and caveats: Peripheral blood samples showed relatively rare disease-linked clones, and these clones were CD8+. A motif of eight highly homologous TCR beta variants was seen as apparently characteristic of ankylosing spondylitis blood.

The germline V and J ends were trimmed by 2 bases and 4 bases, with 13 bases remaining between them. Germline CDR1 KGHDR, CDR2 SFDVKD. CDR3 length equals 15 residues. The TCR comes from a male donor with ankylosing spondylitis. Sequencing was carried out using blood, either unsorted or a sorted T cell fraction (not recorded which). The rearrangement joins TRBV24-1 to TRBJ2-5; D possibly matches TRBD1 or TRBD2 (6 bases each). CDR3 DNA: TGTGCCACCAGTGATTACTTCGGGGGCGGAGAGACCCAGTACTTC. Amino acids: CATSDYFGGGETQYF.